This T cell receptor beta chain is from a study of shared T cell receptors in the human thymus (dated by TCRdb to 2020 to 2022). The study in broad terms: The study examined how the human thymus generates shared, self-reactive T-cell receptor alpha chains.

This clone appeared a few times. The target of this receptor is not known. Per-base quality was not reported, and no clone a single base away is much larger than it. From the cysteine through the phenylalanine, the CDR3 covers 13 amino acids. The kept DNA is CDR3 alone, 39 bases in frame from the first base. Trimming takes 3 bases from V and 3 bases from J, and the germline ends sit 6 bases apart. The germline V gene provides CDR1 SGHTA and CDR2 FQGNSA. The library was produced with the immunoSEQ multiplex PCR assay. This is the immuneACCESS table as TCRdb keeps it, with only in-frame sequences that have V and J called. A part of the clones is gone; compared with another copy, unresolved V genes explain less than half, and the rest is unexplained. Within this sample are roughly 500,000 clones, with approximately 78% of them counted one time only. The ten largest clones take up less than 0.015% of the sample.

These data were also reused for a study on human thymus T cells. That second publication adds: In Finland, the donors were immunologically healthy infants who were having open corrective cardiac surgery for congenital heart defects. Thymus tissue was collected as surgical resects that were removed during corrective cardiac surgery. Biased V and J gene segment usage appeared to be present in both thymic and peripheral blood repertoires. The related research reported highly overlapping thymic TCR repertoires among unrelated individuals. TCR alpha and beta repertoires from under 10 infant thymus samples and a few related peripheral blood samples were characterized in the study. Donor ages ranged from roughly 6 to 244 days, and the cohort comprised about six male and a couple of female infants. Thymocytes were freed from the tissue by mechanical means and kept at -70 degrees C as pellets of roughly 8.5-31 million cells. A QIAsymphony instrument was used to extract genomic DNA from the frozen cell pellets. TCRB and TCRAD loci were amplified from a standardized quantity of quality-controlled genomic DNA using the immunoSEQ multiplex PCR assay. The amplicons spanned the V(D)J region and were long enough to cover the CDR3 and allow V and J genes to be identified. Amplicon sequencing was performed on an Illumina platform through the commercial immunoSEQ service. Primer bias and sequencing errors were corrected as previously described, and TCRAD and TCRB definitions were based on the IMGT database. The repertoires were analysed using immunoSEQ Analyzer 3.0 and VDJTools for basic statistics, V/J segment usage, diversity estimates, rarefaction and pairwise overlap. To estimate diversity, the Chao1, ChaoE, Efron-Thisted, Shannon and inverse Simpson indices were applied, and diversity was also estimated on datasets down-sampled to the smallest sample. Repertoire overlap was determined by strict matching of CDR3 nucleotide sequence, V gene and J gene, and Jaccard-based multidimensional scaling clustering was applied. On average, thymus samples gave 750,000 to 950,000 unique TCRB clonotypes, whereas blood samples gave 80,000 to 85,000.

The chain is encoded by TRBV7-2 joined to TRBJ1-5; there is no confident call for the D gene. This receptor was taken from a boy under two years old with a congenital heart defect. Donor details come from another sample of the same person, matched by shared clones. The sample comprised thymocytes. CDR3 loop: CASSLRDNQPQHF. In nucleotides, the sequence is TGTGCCAGCAGCTTGAGGGACAATCAGCCCCAGCATTTT.